These 29 T cell receptor beta chains were sequenced from one sample in a study of blood T cell repertoires in COVID-19. The method was immunoSEQ multiplex PCR; TCRdb's version includes in-frame clones alone and lacks a portion of them. The sample lists about 130,000 clones; about 89% were seen once. Sequencing used peripheral blood. These receptors were taken from a man between 60 and 70 years old with COVID-19, enrolled during active disease.

The rearrangement uses TRBV12-3 or TRBV12-4 and TRBJ1-5; D uncertain. This CDR3 has 13 residues. V lost 3 bases and J 5 bases, leaving 8 bases between the germline ends. DNA for the CDR3: TGTGCCAGCAGTTTGGAGGCGGATCAGCCCCAGCATTTT. Protein: CASSLEADQPQHF.

CDR3 in DNA: TGTGCCAGCAGCGTAGGGGTGCGGGGCTCCTACGAGCAGTACTTC. It yields the protein CASSVGVRGSYEQYF. This chain links TRBV9 with TRBJ2-7; tentatively, D is TRBD2 (6 bases). The CDR3 length is 15 residues. Germline V gene data show CDR1 as SGDLS and CDR2 as YYNGEE. Trimming took 0 bases from V and 0 from J, leaving 10 bases between them.

The J gene is TRBJ2-5, the V gene TRBV12-3 or TRBV12-4; 8 bases map to TRBD2. This CDR3 has 11 amino acids. V gave up 8 bases and J gave up 9 bases; unmatched junction bases: 5. The CDR3 here is CASGTGGAQYF. CDR3 DNA sequence: TGTGCCAGCGGGACGGGGGGGGCCCAGTACTTC.

The chain joins TRBV18 to TRBJ2-5; a possible D gene is TRBD1 (8 bases). This CDR3 region has 16 residues. CDR1 is KGHSH, CDR2 LQKENI, per germline. With 3 bases removed from V and 3 bases from J, the gap between germline ends came to 17 bases. The CDR3 here is CASSPTGGQEEETQYF. In DNA form, the CDR3 reads TGTGCCAGCTCACCCACGGGGGGACAGGAGGAAGAGACCCAGTACTTC.

This clone showed up just once. The J gene is TRBJ1-1, the V gene TRBV27; a weak D match, TRBD1 (5 bases). V shed 5 bases and J shed 4 bases, with 11 bases lying between them. The length of the CDR3 is 13 residues. Germline V gives CDR1 MNHEY, CDR2 SMNVEV (reference sequence). CDR3 sequence: CASSEAGGTEAFF. CDR3 bases: TGTGCCAGCAGTGAAGCGGGGGGCACTGAAGCTTTCTTT.

The rearrangement uses TRBV5-4 and TRBJ2-5, with D possibly matching TRBD2 (6 bases). Germline values: CDR1 SGHNT, CDR2 YYREEE (reference sequence). Trimming cost V 0 bases and J 0 bases, with 6 bases left between them. The CDR3 spans 14 residues. This chain's CDR3 is CASSLGDYQETQYF. The CDR3 nucleotides are TGTGCCAGCAGCTTGGGGGACTACCAAGAGACCCAGTACTTC.

This clone was seen just once. The chain is built from TRBV9 and TRBJ2-5; no firm D call. The CDR3 is 14 amino acids. Germline V lookup: CDR1 SGDLS, CDR2 YYNGEE. Trimming removed 4 bases from V and 4 bases from J, with 14 bases in between. As DNA, the CDR3 is TGTGCCAGCAGCTTCGGTTCAAGAACAGAGACCCAGTACTTC. Its translation: CASSFGSRTETQYF.

This clone occurred once. V and J are TRBV29-1 and TRBJ1-1; perhaps TRBD1 as D (6 bases). Germline CDR1 SQVTM, CDR2 ANQGSEA. Trimming shortened V by 6 bases and J by 0 bases, and 17 bases separated the two germline ends. CDR3 length: 15 residues. DNA for the CDR3: TGCAGCGTATATCCTCGGACAGCCCTGAACACTGAAGCTTTCTTT. Translation gives CSVYPRTALNTEAFF. Supplemented by reference TRBV29-1 and TRBJ1-1, the full variable domain reads SAVISQKPSRDICQRGTSLTIQCQVDSQVTMMFWYRQQPGQSLTLIATANQGSEATYESGFVIDKFPISRPNLTFSTLTVSNMSPEDSSIYLCSVYPRTALNTEAFFGQGTRLTVV.

This clone occurred once. The chain couples TRBV18 to TRBJ1-4; D is undetermined. The CDR3 loop spans 13 amino acids. CDR1 is KGHSH, CDR2 LQKENI, per germline. Trimming took 4 bases from V and 3 from J, leaving 6 bases between them. The CDR3, as DNA: TGTGCCAGCTCACGATCGGCTAATGAAAAACTGTTTTTT. Translation: CASSRSANEKLFF.

The J gene is TRBJ1-3, the V gene TRBV7-8; D is unresolved. Deletions cut 0 bases from V and 0 bases from J, with 9 bases between. Looked up from germline, CDR1 is SGHVS and CDR2 is FQNEAQ. The CDR3 runs 16 residues. CDR3 loop: CASSLASLNSGNTIYF. The DNA for the CDR3 is TGTGCCAGCAGCTTAGCGAGCCTAAACTCTGGAAACACCATATATTTT. Complete variable domain (other parts from reference TRBV7-8 and TRBJ1-3): GAGVSQSPRYKVAKRGQDVALRCDPISGHVSLFWYQQALGQGPEFLTYFQNEAQLDKSGLPSDRFFAERPEGSVSTLKIQRTQQEDSAVYLCASSLASLNSGNTIYFGEGSWLTVV.

The gene calls are TRBV23-1 and TRBJ2-5, with 8 bases matching TRBD2. TRBV23-1 is marked as an open reading frame, function uncertain. Trimming took 5 bases from V and 5 from J; bases not matched to a gene: 10. This CDR3 comprises 15 residues. CDR3 DNA: TGCGCCAGCAGTTGGGGCGCGGGACTAGTGGAGACCCAGTACTTC. This codes for CASSWGAGLVETQYF.

The chain recombines TRBV7-2 with TRBJ1-1, with TRBD1 as a possible D gene (5 bases). Germline V gives CDR1 SGHTA, CDR2 FQGNSA. The CDR3 is 14 amino acids. V shed 3 bases and J shed 2 bases, with 10 bases lying between them. The DNA of the CDR3 is TGTGCCAGCAGCTTCCTGGGACTTAACACTGAAGCTTTCTTT. It codes for CASSFLGLNTEAFF.

The chain has TRBV7-8 and TRBJ1-3; D may be TRBD1 (5 bases). The germline V and J ends were trimmed by 8 bases and 8 bases, with 10 bases remaining between them. CDR3 length equals 11 residues. Germline CDR1 and CDR2: SGHVS and FQNEAQ. CDR3 region: CASLGGDTIYF. The CDR3 nucleotides read TGTGCCAGCCTCGGGGGGGACACCATATATTTT.

This chain connects TRBV5-1 to TRBJ2-5; TRBD1 is a possible D gene (5 bases). Between the trimmed V and J ends, which lost 2 bases and 0 bases, there was a span of 11 bases. Per the germline V gene, CDR1 is SGHRS and CDR2 is YFSETQ. This CDR3 contains 15 residues. CDR3 DNA: TGCGCCAGCAGCTTTAAAGGGGCGTACCAAGAGACCCAGTACTTC. The encoded protein is CASSFKGAYQETQYF.

The chain employs TRBV3-1 (or the pseudogene TRBV3-2) and TRBJ2-7; 7 bases align to TRBD1. This CDR3 is 15 amino acids long. J was trimmed by 3 bases and V by 4 bases; bases with no gene match: 9. Looked up from germline, CDR1 is LGHDT and CDR2 is YNNKEL (reference sequence). CDR3 amino acids: CASSPPGTANYEQYF. The CDR3 DNA is TGTGCCAGCAGCCCCCCGGGGACAGCCAACTACGAGCAGTACTTC.

The V gene is TRBV5-4, the J gene TRBJ2-5; 8 nucleotides agree with TRBD2. The CDR3 runs to 14 residues. V was clipped by 5 bases and J by 4 bases; unmatched bases: 7. The germline gives CDR1 SGHNT, CDR2 YYREEE (reference sequence). The CDR3 sequence is CASSREGAVETQYF. The CDR3 DNA follows: TGTGCCAGCAGTCGGGAGGGAGCAGTAGAGACCCAGTACTTC. Full variable domain (remainder filled in from reference TRBV5-4 and TRBJ2-5): ETGVTQSPTHLIKTRGQQVTLRCSSQSGHNTVSWYQQALGQGPQFIFQYYREEENGRGNFPPRFSGLQFPNYSSELNVNALELDDSALYLCASSREGAVETQYFGPGTRLLVL.

The chain joins TRBV6-5 to TRBJ2-5, with D maybe TRBD2 (6 bases). V lost 7 bases to trimming and J lost 5 bases, with 14 bases between them. The CDR3 consists of 13 residues. In germline, CDR1 is MNHEY, CDR2 SVGAGI. CDR3 region: CASTRGVGETQYF. CDR3 nucleotide sequence: TGTGCCAGCACGCGCGGGGTGGGGGAGACCCAGTACTTC.

The V call is TRBV7-3, the J call TRBJ2-3, with TRBD1 matching 8 bases. The ends lost 5 bases at V and 0 bases at J; junction bases unmatched: 10. The CDR3 loop spans 17 amino acids. The germline gives CDR1 SGHTA, CDR2 FQGTGA. CDR3 sequence reads: CASSRWTGRASTDTQYF. The CDR3, as DNA: TGTGCCAGCAGCAGGTGGACAGGGCGTGCTAGCACAGATACGCAGTATTTT.

CDR3 loop: CASSFRPRGTEAFF. In DNA form, the CDR3 reads TGTGCCAGCAGTTTTAGGCCACGGGGCACTGAAGCTTTCTTT. V and J are TRBV27 and TRBJ1-1; D uncertain. The CDR3 is 14 residues long. Germline V CDR1 and CDR2: MNHEY, SMNVEV (reference sequence). V lost 3 bases and J lost 4, with 12 bases in between.

This chain connects TRBV28 to TRBJ1-1; D perhaps matches TRBD1 (5 bases). Germline values: CDR1 MDHEN, CDR2 SYDVKM. The V and J ends lost 11 bases and 3 bases respectively, with 22 bases between them. The CDR3 runs 15 residues. This chain's CDR3 is CAAIYLGQGDTEAFF. The CDR3 region has the DNA TGTGCCGCGATTTATCTGGGGCAGGGCGACACTGAAGCTTTCTTT.

This chain links TRBV27 with TRBJ2-6; 7 bases map to TRBD1. J lost 2 bases, V lost 5 bases, and 3 bases had no gene match. The CDR3 totals 15 residues. Germline V lookup: CDR1 MNHEY, CDR2 SMNVEV (reference sequence). The CDR3 region has the DNA TGTGCCAGCAGTCCCGGGACAGCTGGGGCCAACGTCCTGACTTTC. Amino acid sequence: CASSPGTAGANVLTF.

This rearrangement joins TRBV5-6 to TRBJ1-6; TRBD1 agrees at 8 bases. The CDR3 runs to 15 residues. CDR1 and CDR2 from the germline V gene are SGHDT and YYEEEE. J gave up 14 bases and V 4 bases, and 14 bases lay outside the gene matches. The CDR3 sequence: CASSASGTGGGTLHF. The CDR3, as DNA: TGTGCCAGCAGCGCCTCGGGGACAGGAGGCGGCACCCTCCACTTT.

The chain combines TRBV9 with TRBJ1-3; possibly TRBD1 for D (5 bases). V was pared by 1 base and J by 3 bases, with 11 bases between. The CDR3 contains 15 residues. Germline V gene sequence: CDR1 SGDLS, CDR2 YYNGEE. CDR3 sequence: CASSVKEGIGNTIYF. Here the CDR3 DNA reads TGTGCCAGCAGCGTAAAGGAGGGGATTGGAAACACCATATATTTT.

The V gene is TRBV7-2, the J gene TRBJ1-3; the match to TRBD1 covers 7 bases. V lost 5 bases, J lost 2 bases, and 6 bases stayed unmatched. The germline V gene encodes CDR1 SGHTA and CDR2 FQGNSA. This CDR3 region has 15 residues. CDR3 nucleotides: TGTGCCAGCAGCGTTTCCGGGACAGCTGGAAACACCATATATTTT. Translated: CASSVSGTAGNTIYF.

This clone was picked up one time. The V gene is TRBV12-3 or TRBV12-4, the J gene TRBJ1-1; possibly TRBD1 for D (6 bases). The CDR3 totals 13 residues. V was pared by 7 bases and J by 2 bases, with 11 bases between. CDR3 region: CASTRTVNTEAFF. The CDR3 nucleotides read TGTGCCAGCACCAGGACAGTAAACACTGAAGCTTTCTTT.

The genes are TRBV18 and TRBJ1-2; perhaps TRBD1 as D (5 bases). The V and J ends lost 3 bases and 0 bases respectively, with 11 bases between them. Germline loops: CDR1 KGHSH, CDR2 LQKENI. This CDR3 is built from 15 residues. In nucleotides, the CDR3 is TGTGCCAGCTCACCGGTGACAGCCTCTAACTATGGCTACACCTTC. The encoded protein is CASSPVTASNYGYTF.

The chain has TRBV6-1 and TRBJ1-2; 8 bases match TRBD1. Trimming at V came to 3 bases and at J to 7 bases, leaving 7 bases not matched to a gene. Germline assignment: CDR1 MNHNS and CDR2 SASEGT. The CDR3 is 14 residues long. The CDR3: CASSEGRGQGGYTF. CDR3 nucleotide sequence: TGTGCCAGCAGTGAGGGCAGGGGGCAGGGTGGCTACACCTTC.

The chain carries TRBV7-9 and TRBJ1-2; the D gene is possibly TRBD1 (6 bases). This CDR3 contains 15 residues. V was cut by 3 bases and J by 8 bases, with 19 bases left in between. Looked up from germline, CDR1 is SEHNR and CDR2 is FQNEAQ (reference sequence). This CDR3 is CASSLGAGPGRGYTF. CDR3 nucleotides: TGTGCCAGCAGCTTGGGGGCAGGGCCGGGGAGAGGCTACACCTTC. Variable domain in full (rest from reference TRBV7-9 and TRBJ1-2): DTGVSQNPRHKITKRGQNVTFRCDPISEHNRLYWYRQTLGQGPEFLTYFQNEAQLEKSRLLSDRFSAERPKGSFSTLEIQRTEQGDSAMYLCASSLGAGPGRGYTFGSGTRLTVV.

V and J are TRBV5-1 and TRBJ1-1; D gene ambiguous. The CDR3 extends over 13 amino acids. The germline CDR1 and CDR2 sequences are SGHRS and YFSETQ. V shed 5 bases and J shed 10 bases, with 18 bases lying between them. DNA of the CDR3: TGCGCCAGCAGTATGGAACACCCTGAGGGAGCTTTCTTT. Translation: CASSMEHPEGAFF.